This TCR beta chain was observed in a study of shared clonotypes between healthy human individuals. The wider study: There were three CD4 naive, three CD4 memory, two CD8 naive and one CD8 memory plates per donor. Study outcomes and limitations: Naive CD4 clonotypes overlapped across a handful of donors at roughly 5.1%.

Germline CDR1 MNHEY, CDR2 SVGAGI. The V gene end was trimmed by 7 bases and the J gene end by 5 bases; junction bases not matched to a gene: 7. This CDR3 is 14 amino acids long. Comments on this clone: Antigen specificity is unknown.

CD45RO-negative cells were positively selected for CCR7, leaving out terminally differentiated effector memory CD45RA+ cells. Donors were healthy HIV-negative adults without recent acute infections or vaccinations. TCRdb's copy holds only in-frame clones and misses some; the assay was immunoSEQ multiplex PCR. The table lists roughly 890,000 clones, around 92% of them singletons. The chain uses TRBV6-5 and TRBJ2-2; 7 bases line up with TRBD2. The receptor comes from a man under 40 in good health. The sequenced material came from naive CD8+ T cells sorted from blood. In DNA form, the CDR3 reads TGTGCCAGCACCATTTTCGGGGGGACCGGGGAGCTGTTTTTT. This translates into CASTIFGGTGELFF.